The 21 T cell receptor beta chains given below trace back to one sample, sequenced in a study of T cell clonality in common variable immunodeficiency. Findings and limits, study-wide: Fewer deletions and N-nucleotide insertions were reportedly seen in common variable immunodeficiency TCR beta sequences.

These TCRs' antigens remain unknown. Using immunoSEQ multiplex PCR, the repertoire was profiled, and TCRdb retains in-frame clones only, with some absent. This sample has roughly 34,000 clones, each found more than once. Material: peripheral blood mononuclear cells. Every receptor here comes from a human donor with common variable immunodeficiency.

This clone was seen a handful of times. The CDR3 extends 3 residues past the end of the read, so its final part is completed from the germline J gene. The V and J genes are TRBV7-9 and TRBJ1-2; possible D gene TRBD1, 6 bases. CDR1 is SEHNR, CDR2 FQNEAQ, per germline (reference sequence). The CDR3 is 11 residues long. Trimming cost V 11 bases and J 5 bases, with 12 bases left between them. The part of the CDR3 DNA that was read is TGTGCCGGAGCTAGGGGGTATGGC. Protein product: CAGARGYG. The whole CDR3 sequence reads CAGARGYGYTF.

Many counts were recorded for this clone. The read is 3 residues too short to cover the CDR3 end, so that end is filled in from the germline J gene. The rearrangement joins TRBV5-1 to TRBJ2-2, with D perhaps TRBD2 (6 bases). The CDR3 sequence is 16 residues long. V shed 1 base and J shed 0 bases, with 10 bases lying between them. CDR1 and CDR2 from the germline V gene are SGHRS and YFSETQ. CDR3 sequence: CASSLYPGANTGELFF. CDR3 DNA (partial): TGCGCCAGCAGCTTGTATCCGGGGGCGAACACCGGGGAG.

This clone was seen ten or more times. The CDR3 end falls 3 residues outside the read, so it is completed with the germline J gene. The chain combines TRBV27 with TRBJ1-4; D unclear. This CDR3 is 11 amino acids long. Per germline, CDR1 MNHEY and CDR2 SMNVEV (reference sequence). V lost 6 bases to trimming and J lost 7 bases, with 6 bases between them. CDR3 amino acids: CASRRGEKLFF. CDR3 DNA, as far as it was read: TGTGCCAGCAGACGGGGTGAAAAA.

This clone was counted many times. The CDR3 end falls 3 residues outside the read, so it is completed with the germline J gene. This sequence joins TRBV9 and TRBJ2-1; 8 nucleotides agree with TRBD2. This CDR3 has 16 residues. V trimming: 0 bases; J trimming: 9 bases; junction bases outside the gene matches: 11. The germline V gene encodes CDR1 SGDLS and CDR2 YYNGEE. The sequenced CDR3 bases are TGTGCCAGCAGCGTAGAGGTTAGCGGGGCACAAGGTGAG. Protein sequence: CASSVEVSGAQGE. The CDR3, in full, reads CASSVEVSGAQGEQFF.

This clone was counted at least ten times. Coverage ceases 3 residues before the CDR3 finishes, and the germline J gene fills in the end. V usage is TRBV5-1 and J usage is TRBJ2-2; 12 positions match TRBD2. CDR1 is SGHRS, CDR2 YFSETQ, per germline. The CDR3 is 16 amino acids. With V trimmed by 4 bases and J by 6 bases, 7 bases remained unmatched. The CDR3 bases that were read are TGCGCCAGCAGCCCGTGGACTAGCGGGATATCCGGGGAG. Translated, it gives CASSPWTSGISGE. The whole CDR3 sequence reads CASSPWTSGISGELFF.

This clone came up a few times. The CDR3 is cut off 3 residues early in the read; its end comes from the germline J gene. The chain is built from TRBV13 and TRBJ2-3; 9 nucleotides match TRBD2. This CDR3 is built from 19 residues. Germline CDR1 PRHDT, CDR2 FYEKMQ (reference sequence). With V trimmed by 1 base and J by 0 bases, 11 bases remained unmatched. The CDR3 bases that were read are TGTGCCAGCAGCTTAGAAGCGGGAGGCTCAACACCTAGCACAGATACG. Translated: CASSLEAGGSTPSTDT. The whole CDR3 is CASSLEAGGSTPSTDTQYF.

Comment on this clone: The missing CDR3 end, 3 residues past where the read stops, is filled in from the germline J gene. This chain connects TRBV5-1 to TRBJ2-7; 9 positions agree with TRBD2. Trimming removed 0 bases from V and 2 bases from J; junction bases left unmatched: 3. CDR1 and CDR2 from the germline V gene are SGHRS and YFSETQ. This CDR3 has 15 amino acids. CDR3 DNA (partial): TGCGCCAGCAGCTTGGAGTCTAGCGGGACCTACGAG. The encoded protein is CASSLESSGTYE. The complete CDR3 protein is CASSLESSGTYEQYF.

This clone was observed at least ten times. The read terminates 3 residues before the CDR3 end, so the remaining end is supplied by the germline J gene. This chain joins TRBV10-3 and TRBJ2-5; D gene uncertain. Germline V gives CDR1 ENHRY, CDR2 SYGVKD. The CDR3 extends over 14 amino acids. Trimming stripped 0 bases from V and 2 bases from J, with 7 bases between. CDR3 DNA, as far as it was read: TGTGCCATCAGTGAGTCACCCCGGCAAGAGACC. Translating gives CAISESPRQET. The whole CDR3 reads CAISESPRQETQYF.

This clone was counted many times. The read falls 3 residues short of the CDR3 end, and the missing part is taken from the germline J gene. V usage is TRBV29-1 and J usage is TRBJ2-7, with D maybe TRBD2 (6 bases). Germline CDR1 is SQVTM and CDR2 is ANQGSEA. The CDR3 consists of 18 residues. The V end was cut by 0 bases, the J end by 4 bases, with 25 bases between. The CDR3 sequence: CSVEDHGTTGTFAYEQYF. CDR3 DNA (partial): TGCAGCGTTGAAGATCATGGAACGACCGGGACTTTCGCGTACGAG.

This clone was recorded at least ten times. Sequencing ends 3 residues short of the CDR3 end; the germline J gene provides the rest. The V call is TRBV7-9, the J call TRBJ1-1, with D perhaps matching TRBD1 (5 bases). Per germline, CDR1 SEHNR and CDR2 FQNEAQ (reference sequence). V was pared by 2 bases and J by 1 base, with 11 bases between. The CDR3 is made up of 15 amino acids. CDR3 DNA, as far as it was read: TGTGCCAGCAGCTTACTACCGACAGCGAACACTGAA. Its translation: CASSLLPTANTE. In full, the CDR3 reads CASSLLPTANTEAFF.

About this clone itself: The read gets to within 3 residues of the CDR3 end, and the germline J gene fills in the rest. The chain joins TRBV5-1 to TRBJ2-1, with 14 nucleotides matching TRBD2. The V gene's germline CDR1 is SGHRS and CDR2 YFSETQ. This CDR3 contains 18 residues. The V and J ends lost 4 bases and 1 base, in that order; junction bases with no gene match: 7. The sequenced part of the CDR3 DNA is TGCGCCAGCAGCATCGGGACTAGCGGGAGTGGTTCCTACAATGAG. It is translated as CASSIGTSGSGSYNE. The full CDR3 is CASSIGTSGSGSYNEQFF.

This clone showed up many times. Here the CDR3 reads CASSYLDRGGTDTQYF. CDR3 DNA, as far as it was read: TGTGCCAGCAGCTACCTGGACAGGGGGGGCACAGATACG. The gene calls are TRBV13 and TRBJ2-3; 10 nucleotides align to TRBD1. The read gets to within 3 residues of the CDR3 end, and the germline J gene fills in the rest. Germline CDR1 PRHDT, CDR2 FYEKMQ (reference sequence). The CDR3 spans 16 residues. J gave up 1 base and V 4 bases, and 5 bases lay outside the gene matches.

Details on this clone: Read coverage stops 3 residues before the CDR3 terminus; the germline J gene supplies the remainder. The chain joins TRBV20-1 to TRBJ2-3; 7 bases are a match to TRBD2. The CDR3 runs 15 residues. Germline loops: CDR1 DFQATT, CDR2 SNEGSKA (reference sequence). V shed 0 bases and J 5 bases; nucleotides not matched to a gene: 8. This CDR3 reads CSARDISGNVDTQYF. The covered CDR3 bases are TGCAGTGCTAGAGATATAAGCGGGAACGTAGATACG.

This clone was detected a few times. The read comes to an end 3 residues before the CDR3 does, leaving the germline J gene to fill in the end. The genes are TRBV10-2 and TRBJ1-2; D possibly corresponds to TRBD1 (5 bases). Germline V CDR1 and CDR2: WSHSY, SAAADI. Between the trimmed V and J ends, which lost 3 bases and 6 bases, there was a span of 20 bases. The CDR3 loop spans 16 amino acids. This CDR3 reads CASSDRAGSSFNGYTF. The sequenced part of the CDR3 DNA is TGCGCCAGCAGTGACAGGGCAGGCAGCTCGTTTAATGGC.

Details on this clone: Coverage ceases 3 residues before the CDR3 finishes, and the germline J gene fills in the end. This chain connects TRBV7-6 to TRBJ2-7, with 8 bases aligning to TRBD2. The trim removed 5 bases at V and 0 bases at J, leaving 9 bases unmatched. CDR1 is SGHVS and CDR2 is FNYEAQ in the germline V gene. The CDR3 sequence is 16 residues long. CDR3 sequence: CASSTRPSGFSYEQYF. CDR3 bases read: TGTGCCAGCAGCACCCGCCCTAGCGGGTTCTCCTACGAG.

Of note for this clone: The CDR3 end falls 3 residues outside the read, so it is completed with the germline J gene. The chain employs TRBV30 and TRBJ2-5; 10 bases match TRBD2. Germline V gene lookup returns CDR1 GTSNPN and CDR2 SVGIG (reference sequence). The CDR3 is 16 amino acids. V was clipped by 5 bases and J by 5 bases; unmatched bases: 14. CDR3 in amino acids: CAWSPHLAGAGETQYF. The DNA read from the CDR3 is TGTGCCTGGTCGCCTCACCTAGCGGGAGCCGGGGAGACC.

This clone has only a few counts. The read halts 3 residues ahead of the CDR3 end, with the missing end drawn from the germline J gene. V and J are TRBV30 and TRBJ1-4, with D possibly matching TRBD1 (6 bases). V lost 3 bases and J 8 bases, leaving 10 bases between the germline ends. The CDR3 covers 12 residues. Germline CDR1 is GTSNPN and CDR2 is SVGIG (reference sequence). The sequenced part of the CDR3 DNA is TGTGCCTGGAGCAGGGGAGGGGAAAAA. Translation: CAWSRGGEK. The complete CDR3 sequence is CAWSRGGEKLFF.

This clone has just a few counts. Read coverage stops 3 residues before the CDR3 terminus; the germline J gene supplies the remainder. V is TRBV2 and J is TRBJ1-5; 8 bases agree with TRBD1. This CDR3 has 15 residues. Germline loops: CDR1 SNHLY, CDR2 FYNNEI. Trimming cost V 6 bases and J 4 bases; bases outside gene matches: 8. Here the CDR3 reads CASRPGRTGNQPQHF. The sequenced part of the CDR3 DNA is TGTGCCAGCAGACCCGGGAGGACAGGGAATCAGCCC.

This clone appeared a few times. The CDR3 bases that were read are TGTGCCTCCGCCGGGACAGGGGGCCACTTC. Its translation: CASAGTGGHF. The entire CDR3 protein reads CASAGTGGHFLTF. This sequence joins TRBV30 and TRBJ2-6; 12 nucleotides match TRBD1. The read finishes 3 residues shy of the CDR3 end, and the germline J gene is used to complete it. Germline loops: CDR1 GTSNPN, CDR2 SVGIG (reference sequence). This CDR3 has 13 residues.

This clone turned up a few times. The read ends 3 residues early relative to the CDR3; the germline J gene fills the gap. The chain has TRBV18 and TRBJ1-1, with D perhaps TRBD1 (5 bases). The CDR3 spans 16 residues. CDR1 is KGHSH, CDR2 LQKENI, per germline. Between the trimmed V and J ends, which lost 2 bases and 0 bases, there was a span of 13 bases. CDR3 DNA, as far as it was read: TGTGCCAGCTCACCAAGTAGCGGGACTTTGAACACTGAA. This gives the protein CASSPSSGTLNTE. The entire CDR3 is CASSPSSGTLNTEAFF.

This clone was seen a few times. The CDR3 spells CASEIQGQPQHF. The CDR3 bases that were read are TGTGCCAGTGAAATACAGGGCCAGCCC. V gene TRBV5-6 combines with J gene TRBJ1-5; maybe TRBD1 (6 bases). The read is 3 residues too short to cover the CDR3 end, so that end is filled in from the germline J gene. Trimming left V 8 bases short and J 7 bases short, with 13 bases between. CDR1 and CDR2 from the germline V gene are SGHDT and YYEEEE. This CDR3 spans 12 amino acids.